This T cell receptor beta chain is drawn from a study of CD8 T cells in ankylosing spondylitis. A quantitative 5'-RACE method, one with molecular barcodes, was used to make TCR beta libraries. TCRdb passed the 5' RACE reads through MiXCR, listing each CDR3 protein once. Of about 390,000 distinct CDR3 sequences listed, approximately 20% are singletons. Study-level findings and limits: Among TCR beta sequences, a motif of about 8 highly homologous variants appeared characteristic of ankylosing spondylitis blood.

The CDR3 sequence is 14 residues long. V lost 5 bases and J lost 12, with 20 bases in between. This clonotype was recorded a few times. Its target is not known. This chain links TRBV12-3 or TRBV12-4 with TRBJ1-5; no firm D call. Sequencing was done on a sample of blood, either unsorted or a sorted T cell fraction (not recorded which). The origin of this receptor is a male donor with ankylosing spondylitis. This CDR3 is CASSLLSTPSGQHF. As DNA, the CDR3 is TGTGCCAGCAGTCTCTTAAGCACACCAAGCGGCCAGCATTTT.